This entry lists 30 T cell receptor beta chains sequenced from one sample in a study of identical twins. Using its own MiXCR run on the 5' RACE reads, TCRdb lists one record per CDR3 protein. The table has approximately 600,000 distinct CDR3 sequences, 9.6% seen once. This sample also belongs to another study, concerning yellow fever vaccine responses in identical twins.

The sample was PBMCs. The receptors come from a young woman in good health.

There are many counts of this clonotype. CDR3 sequence reads: CSAVTSSGGPTDTQYF. The DNA of the CDR3 is TGCAGTGCGGTGACTAGCAGCGGGGGCCCCACAGATACGCAGTATTTT. J is TRBJ2-3 and V is TRBV20-1, with 8 bases lining up with TRBD2. Trimming removed 6 bases from V and 2 bases from J; junction bases left unmatched: 13. The germline gives CDR1 DFQATT, CDR2 SNEGSKA (reference sequence). The CDR3 contains 16 residues.

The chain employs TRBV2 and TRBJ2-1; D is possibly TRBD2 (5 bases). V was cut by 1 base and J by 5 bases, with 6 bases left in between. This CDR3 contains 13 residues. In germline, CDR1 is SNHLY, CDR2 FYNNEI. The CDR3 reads CASSEVGDNEQFF. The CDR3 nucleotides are TGTGCCAGCAGTGAAGTCGGGGACAATGAGCAGTTCTTC.

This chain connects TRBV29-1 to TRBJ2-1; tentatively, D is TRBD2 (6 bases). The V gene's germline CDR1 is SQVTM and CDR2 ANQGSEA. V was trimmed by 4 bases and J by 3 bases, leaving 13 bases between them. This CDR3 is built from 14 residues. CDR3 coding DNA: TGCAGCGTTGTTTCAGGAGCGGGCTACAATGAGCAGTTCTTC. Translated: CSVVSGAGYNEQFF.

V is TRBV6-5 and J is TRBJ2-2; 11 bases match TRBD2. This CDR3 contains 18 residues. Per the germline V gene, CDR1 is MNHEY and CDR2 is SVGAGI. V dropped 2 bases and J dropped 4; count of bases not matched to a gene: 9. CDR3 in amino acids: CASSYISGGAVGTGELFF. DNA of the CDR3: TGTGCCAGCAGTTACATTAGCGGGGGGGCGGTCGGCACCGGGGAGCTGTTTTTT.

Here the CDR3 reads CASSEFLGAGNTIYF. In nucleotides, the CDR3 is TGTGCCAGCAGTGAATTTCTTGGGGCCGGAAACACCATATATTTT. V and J are TRBV6-1 and TRBJ1-3; possibly TRBD1 for D (5 bases). The CDR3 is 15 residues long. Trimming stripped 2 bases from V and 4 bases from J, with 12 bases between. Germline CDR1 is MNHNS and CDR2 is SASEGT.

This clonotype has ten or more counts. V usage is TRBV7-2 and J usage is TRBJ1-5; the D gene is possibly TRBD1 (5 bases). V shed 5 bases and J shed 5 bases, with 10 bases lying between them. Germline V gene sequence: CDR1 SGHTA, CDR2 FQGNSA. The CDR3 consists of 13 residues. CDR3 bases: TGTGCCAGCAGCCAGGGTGGGGATCAGCCCCAGCATTTT. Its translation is CASSQGGDQPQHF.

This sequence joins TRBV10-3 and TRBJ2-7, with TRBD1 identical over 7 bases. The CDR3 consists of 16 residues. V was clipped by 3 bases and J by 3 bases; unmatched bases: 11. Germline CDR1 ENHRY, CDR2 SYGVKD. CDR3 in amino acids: CAISEFQGVGNYEQYF. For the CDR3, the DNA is TGTGCCATCAGTGAATTTCAGGGGGTCGGTAACTACGAGCAGTACTTC.

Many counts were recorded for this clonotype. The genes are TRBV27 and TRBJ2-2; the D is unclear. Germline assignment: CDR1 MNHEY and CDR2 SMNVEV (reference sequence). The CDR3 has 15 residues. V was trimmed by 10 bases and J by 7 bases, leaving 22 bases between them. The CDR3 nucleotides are TGTGCCACCCAAAGTCTCCGAACTAAAATCGGGGAGCTGTTTTTT. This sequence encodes CATQSLRTKIGELFF.

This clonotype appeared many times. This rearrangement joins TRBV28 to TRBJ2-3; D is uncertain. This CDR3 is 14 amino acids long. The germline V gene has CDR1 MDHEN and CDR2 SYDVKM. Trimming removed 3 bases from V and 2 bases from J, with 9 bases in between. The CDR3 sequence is CASSFARTTDTQYF. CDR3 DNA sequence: TGTGCCAGCAGTTTCGCCAGGACCACAGATACGCAGTATTTT.

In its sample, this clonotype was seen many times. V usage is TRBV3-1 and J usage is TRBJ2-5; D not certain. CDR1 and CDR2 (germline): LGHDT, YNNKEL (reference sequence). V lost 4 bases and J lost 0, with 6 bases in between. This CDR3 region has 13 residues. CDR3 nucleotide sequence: TGTGCCAGCAGCCGCGGAAACCAAGAGACCCAGTACTTC. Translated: CASSRGNQETQYF.

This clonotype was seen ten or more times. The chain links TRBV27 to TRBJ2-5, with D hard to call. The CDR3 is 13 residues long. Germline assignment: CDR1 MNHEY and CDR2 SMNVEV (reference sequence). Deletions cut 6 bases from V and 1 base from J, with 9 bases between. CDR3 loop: CASSPSPQETQYF. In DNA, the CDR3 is TGTGCCAGCAGCCCCTCCCCCCAAGAGACCCAGTACTTC.

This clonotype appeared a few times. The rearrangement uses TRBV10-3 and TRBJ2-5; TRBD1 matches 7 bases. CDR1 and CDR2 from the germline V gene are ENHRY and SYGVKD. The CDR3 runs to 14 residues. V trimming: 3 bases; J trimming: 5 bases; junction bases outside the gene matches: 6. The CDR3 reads CAISDRQGQETQYF. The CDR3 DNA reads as TGTGCCATCAGTGACCGACAGGGCCAGGAGACCCAGTACTTC.

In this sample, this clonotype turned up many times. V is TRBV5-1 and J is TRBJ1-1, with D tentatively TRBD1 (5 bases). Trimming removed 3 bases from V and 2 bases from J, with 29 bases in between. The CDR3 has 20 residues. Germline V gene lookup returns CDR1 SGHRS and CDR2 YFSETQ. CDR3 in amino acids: CASSWDRDRGFRGDNTEAFF. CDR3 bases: TGCGCCAGCAGCTGGGACCGGGACCGAGGGTTTCGAGGGGATAACACTGAAGCTTTCTTT.

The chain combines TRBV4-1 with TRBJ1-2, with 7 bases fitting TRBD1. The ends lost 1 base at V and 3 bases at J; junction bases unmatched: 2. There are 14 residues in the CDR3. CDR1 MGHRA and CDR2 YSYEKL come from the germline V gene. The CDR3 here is CASSQGDRDYGYTF. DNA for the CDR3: TGCGCCAGCAGCCAAGGTGACAGGGACTATGGCTACACCTTC.

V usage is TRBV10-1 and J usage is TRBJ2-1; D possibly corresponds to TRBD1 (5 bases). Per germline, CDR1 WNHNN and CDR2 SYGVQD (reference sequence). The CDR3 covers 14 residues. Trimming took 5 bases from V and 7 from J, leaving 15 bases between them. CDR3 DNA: TGCGCCAGCAGTAAGCAGGGCTCGTTTAATGAGCAGTTCTTC. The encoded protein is CASSKQGSFNEQFF.

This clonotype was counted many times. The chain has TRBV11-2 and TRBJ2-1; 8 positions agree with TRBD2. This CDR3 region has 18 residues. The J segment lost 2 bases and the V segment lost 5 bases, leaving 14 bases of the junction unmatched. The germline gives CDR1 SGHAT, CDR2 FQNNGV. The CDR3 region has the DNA TGTGCCAGCAGCCCCCGGAGGTTGAGCGGGAGCGCCTACAATGAGCAGTTCTTC. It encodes CASSPRRLSGSAYNEQFF.

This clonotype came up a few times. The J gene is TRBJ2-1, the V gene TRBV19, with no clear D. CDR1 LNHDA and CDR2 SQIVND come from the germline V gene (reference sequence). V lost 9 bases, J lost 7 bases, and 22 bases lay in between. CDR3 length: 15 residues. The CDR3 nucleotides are TGTGCCAGCTCTCCGGGCCCCCGGGTGGGGAATGAGCAGTTCTTC. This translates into CASSPGPRVGNEQFF.

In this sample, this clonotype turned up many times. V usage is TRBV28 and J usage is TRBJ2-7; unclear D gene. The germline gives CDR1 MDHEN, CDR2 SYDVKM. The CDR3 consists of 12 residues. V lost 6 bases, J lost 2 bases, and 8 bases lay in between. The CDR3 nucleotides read TGTGCCAGCAGCTTAAGAACCTACGAGCAGTACTTC. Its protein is CASSLRTYEQYF.

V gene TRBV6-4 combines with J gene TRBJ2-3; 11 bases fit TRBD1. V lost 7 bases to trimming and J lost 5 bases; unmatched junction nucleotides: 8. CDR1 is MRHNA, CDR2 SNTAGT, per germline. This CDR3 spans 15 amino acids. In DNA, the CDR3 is TGTGCCAGCACTCAGGGGACAGGGGGTGAAGATACGCAGTATTTT. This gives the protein CASTQGTGGEDTQYF.

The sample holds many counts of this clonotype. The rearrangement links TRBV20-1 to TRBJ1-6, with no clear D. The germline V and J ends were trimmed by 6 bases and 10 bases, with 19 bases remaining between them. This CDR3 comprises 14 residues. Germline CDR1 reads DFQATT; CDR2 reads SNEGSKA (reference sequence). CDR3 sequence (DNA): TGCAGTGCCCCTGTTCGAGGGCCCGGCTCACCCCTCCACTTT. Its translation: CSAPVRGPGSPLHF.

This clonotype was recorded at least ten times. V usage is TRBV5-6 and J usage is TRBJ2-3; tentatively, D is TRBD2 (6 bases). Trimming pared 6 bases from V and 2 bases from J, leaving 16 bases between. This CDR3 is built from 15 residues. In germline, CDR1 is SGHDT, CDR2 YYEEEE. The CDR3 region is CASTFVTGDTDTQYF. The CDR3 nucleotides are TGTGCCAGCACCTTCGTAACGGGGGACACAGATACGCAGTATTTT. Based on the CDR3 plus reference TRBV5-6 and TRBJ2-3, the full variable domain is DAGVTQSPTHLIKTRGQQVTLRCSPKSGHDTVSWYQQALGQGPQFIFQYYEEEERQRGNFPDRFSGHQFPNYSSELNVNALLLGDSALYLCASTFVTGDTDTQYFGPGTRLTVL.

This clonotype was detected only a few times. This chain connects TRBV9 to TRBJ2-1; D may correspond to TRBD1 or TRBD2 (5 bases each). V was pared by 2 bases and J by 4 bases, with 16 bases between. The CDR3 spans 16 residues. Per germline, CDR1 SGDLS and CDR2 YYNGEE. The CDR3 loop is CASSVSRDGLYNEQFF. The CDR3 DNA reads TGTGCCAGCAGCGTCTCCCGGGACGGCCTTTACAATGAGCAGTTCTTC.

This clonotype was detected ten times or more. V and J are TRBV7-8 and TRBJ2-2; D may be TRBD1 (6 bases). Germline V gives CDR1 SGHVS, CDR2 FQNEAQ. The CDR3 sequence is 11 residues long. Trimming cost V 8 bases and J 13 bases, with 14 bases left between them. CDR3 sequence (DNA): TGTGCCAGCGGGACAACCCGGGTGCTGTTTTTT. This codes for CASGTTRVLFF.

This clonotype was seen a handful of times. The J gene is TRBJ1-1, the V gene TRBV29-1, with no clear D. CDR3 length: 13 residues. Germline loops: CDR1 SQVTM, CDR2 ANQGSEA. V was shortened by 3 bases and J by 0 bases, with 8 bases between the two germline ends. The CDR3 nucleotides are TGCAGCGTTGAGATCATCATGAACACTGAAGCTTTCTTT. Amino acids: CSVEIIMNTEAFF.

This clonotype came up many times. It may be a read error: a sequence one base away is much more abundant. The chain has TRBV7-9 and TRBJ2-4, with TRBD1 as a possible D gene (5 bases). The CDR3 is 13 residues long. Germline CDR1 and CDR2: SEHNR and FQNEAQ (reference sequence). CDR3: CACSSQGLDIQYF. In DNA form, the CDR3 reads TGTGCCTGCAGCAGCCAGGGCTTGGACATTCAGTACTTC. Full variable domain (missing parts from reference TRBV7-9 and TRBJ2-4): DTGVSQNPRHKITKRGQNVTFRCDPISEHNRLYWYRQTLGQGPEFLTYFQNEAQLEKSRLLSDRFSAERPKGSFSTLEIQRTEQGDSAMYLCACSSQGLDIQYFGAGTRLSVL.

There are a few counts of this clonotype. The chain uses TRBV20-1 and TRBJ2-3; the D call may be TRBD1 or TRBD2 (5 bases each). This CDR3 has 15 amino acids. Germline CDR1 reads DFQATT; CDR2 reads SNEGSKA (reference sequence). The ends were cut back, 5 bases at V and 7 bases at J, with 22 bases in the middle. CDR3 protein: CSAPSGPRSRNTQYF. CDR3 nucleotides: TGCAGTGCTCCTTCGGGACCCAGGAGTCGTAATACGCAGTATTTT.

CDR3 sequence: CASSDPGLAGAETQYF. The CDR3 DNA is TGTGCCAGCAGTGACCCAGGACTAGCGGGTGCGGAGACCCAGTACTTC. The J gene is TRBJ2-5, the V gene TRBV25-1; 11 bases align to TRBD2. This CDR3 spans 16 amino acids. V shed 3 bases and J 5 bases; nucleotides not matched to a gene: 8. Germline CDR1 and CDR2: MGHDK and SYGVNS.

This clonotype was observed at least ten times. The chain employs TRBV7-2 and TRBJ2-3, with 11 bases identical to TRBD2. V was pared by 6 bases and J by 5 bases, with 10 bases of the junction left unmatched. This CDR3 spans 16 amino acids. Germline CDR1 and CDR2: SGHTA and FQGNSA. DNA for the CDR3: TGTGCCAGCAGGAGGGGCCTTAGCGGGGGGGGAGATACGCAGTATTTT. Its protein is CASRRGLSGGGDTQYF. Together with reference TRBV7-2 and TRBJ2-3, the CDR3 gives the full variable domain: GAGVSQSPSNKVTEKGKDVELRCDPISGHTALYWYRQSLGQGLEFLIYFQGNSAPDKSGLPSDRFSAERTGGSVSTLTIQRTQQEDSAVYLCASRRGLSGGGDTQYFGPGTRLTVL.

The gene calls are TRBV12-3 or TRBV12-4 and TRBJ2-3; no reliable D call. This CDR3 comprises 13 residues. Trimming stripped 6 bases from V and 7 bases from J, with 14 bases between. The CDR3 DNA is TGTGCCAGCAGACCAAGACGGCGGAATACGCAGTATTTT. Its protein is CASRPRRRNTQYF.

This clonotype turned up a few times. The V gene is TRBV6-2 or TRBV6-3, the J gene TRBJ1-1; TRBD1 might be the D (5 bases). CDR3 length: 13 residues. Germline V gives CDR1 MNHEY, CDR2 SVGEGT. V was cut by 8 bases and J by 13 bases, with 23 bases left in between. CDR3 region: CASRRDGSLKLFF. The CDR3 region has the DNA TGTGCCAGCCGCAGGGACGGGTCCTTGAAGCTTTTCTTT.